The T cell receptor (beta chain) under discussion was sequenced for a study of shared clonotypes between healthy human individuals. The study's findings and limits: Researchers sampled blood only, noting tissue repertoires likely differ.

The CDR3 is 13 residues long. Per germline, CDR1 LNHNV and CDR2 YYDKDF (reference sequence). Trimming took 7 bases from V and 4 from J, leaving 11 bases between them. A word on this clone: Its antigen is unidentified.

An even split of each subset's genomic DNA across several immunoSEQ plates was performed. The authors' processing: Junction-only immunoSEQ data arrived without quality scores, meaning filtering differed. Using immunoSEQ multiplex PCR, the repertoire was profiled, and TCRdb retains in-frame clones only, with some absent. Clone size and V and J calls were adopted from that table, with D and trimming inferred from the DNA. The data show about 490,000 clones, less than 80% seen once. Study donors comprised healthy, HIV-negative adults devoid of recent acute infection or vaccination. This clonotype was obtained from a middle-aged woman in good health. Some clones in this sample may be carry-over from other donors' samples. The chain joins TRBV15 to TRBJ2-1, with D unresolved. Sequencing used PBMCs. The CDR3: CATTGRSYNEQFF. DNA of the CDR3: TGTGCCACCACCGGCCGTTCTTACAATGAGCAGTTCTTC.